Listed here are 28 T cell receptor beta chains from one sample, sequenced in a study of blood T cell repertoires in COVID-19. Measured with immunoSEQ multiplex PCR; TCRdb has only the in-frame clones, and not every one. The sample holds 200,000 or so clones; 70% to 90% are singletons and the top ten take less than 4.5%. Sequencing was performed on PBMCs or T cells enriched from blood (not recorded which). The receptor source for this set is a woman aged 40 to 50 with acute COVID-19.

The chain couples TRBV7-3 to TRBJ2-5, with D uncertain. Germline V gene sequence: CDR1 SGHTA, CDR2 FQGTGA. Trimming removed 1 base at V and 5 bases at J, with 8 bases between. CDR3 length equals 13 residues. The CDR3 protein is CASSLISTETQYF. As DNA, the CDR3 is TGTGCCAGCAGCTTAATTAGCACCGAGACCCAGTACTTC.

The chain recombines TRBV19 with TRBJ1-2, with D unresolved. The length of the CDR3 is 12 residues. Trimming took off 7 bases at V and 8 bases at J, with 14 bases between the two ends. Germline values: CDR1 LNHDA, CDR2 SQIVND (reference sequence). The CDR3 protein is CASTAGREGYTF. The CDR3 DNA is TGTGCCAGTACCGCGGGTCGTGAGGGCTACACCTTC.

This chain links TRBV5-6 with TRBJ1-2; 8 bases map to TRBD1. Germline CDR1 is SGHDT and CDR2 is YYEEEE. The trim removed 2 bases at V and 8 bases at J, leaving 2 bases unmatched. The CDR3 loop spans 12 amino acids. The DNA for the CDR3 is TGTGCCAGCAGCTTCGACAGGGGCGGCTACACCTTC. It codes for CASSFDRGGYTF.

The chain couples TRBV9 to TRBJ1-1; D call uncertain. This CDR3 has 14 residues. Looked up from germline, CDR1 is SGDLS and CDR2 is YYNGEE. The V end was cut by 0 bases, the J end by 8 bases, with 14 bases between. CDR3 nucleotides: TGTGCCAGCAGCGTAGCTACGGGAGTTAAGGAAGCTTTCTTT. It specifies CASSVATGVKEAFF.

The chain's CDR3 is CASSYTGKTEAFF. CDR3 in DNA: TGTGCCAGCAGCTACACAGGGAAGACTGAAGCTTTCTTT. V and J are TRBV7-3 and TRBJ1-1; D may be TRBD1 (6 bases). The CDR3 spans 13 residues. The germline V and J ends were trimmed by 4 bases and 5 bases, with 11 bases remaining between them. Germline V lookup: CDR1 SGHTA, CDR2 FQGTGA.

The chain recombines TRBV18 with TRBJ1-5; TRBD1 is a possible D gene (6 bases). The CDR3 has 17 amino acids. Germline CDR1 and CDR2: KGHSH and LQKENI. Trimming left V 3 bases short and J 0 bases short, with 15 bases between. This CDR3 reads CASSPPYRENSNQPQHF. CDR3 nucleotide sequence: TGTGCCAGCTCACCGCCCTACAGGGAAAATAGCAATCAGCCCCAGCATTTT. Full variable domain (missing parts from reference TRBV18 and TRBJ1-5): NAGVMQNPRHLVRRRGQEARLRCSPMKGHSHVYWYRQLPEEGLKFMVYLQKENIIDESGMPKERFSAEFPKEGPSILRIQQVVRGDSAAYFCASSPPYRENSNQPQHFGDGTRLSIL.

The V call is TRBV6-5, the J call TRBJ1-6, with D possibly TRBD1 on 6 matching bases. This CDR3 has 15 amino acids. The V end lost 5 bases, the J end lost 9 bases, and 17 bases lay between the germline ends. Germline V lookup: CDR1 MNHEY, CDR2 SVGAGI. The CDR3 region has the DNA TGTGCCAGCAGTAGGGGCCCAGGGGAGTCTTCACCCCTCCACTTT. Its translation: CASSRGPGESSPLHF.

The chain is built from TRBV5-1 and TRBJ2-2; 8 bases align to TRBD1. Trimming removed 0 bases from V and 4 bases from J; junction bases left unmatched: 5. The CDR3 covers 16 residues. Germline V gives CDR1 SGHRS, CDR2 YFSETQ. The CDR3 loop is CASSLDRGLVTGELFF. CDR3 in DNA: TGCGCCAGCAGCTTGGACAGGGGGTTGGTCACCGGGGAGCTGTTTTTT.

The chain recombines TRBV21-1 with TRBJ1-1. TRBV21-1 is given as a pseudogene. The CDR3 is 18 residues long. The CDR3 here is CASSNSPLVRAREPEAFF. CDR3 in DNA: TGTGCCAGCAGCAATTCGCCCCTGGTCCGGGCACGGGAGCCTGAAGCTTTCTTT.

This sequence joins TRBV19 and TRBJ1-5; no definite D call. This CDR3 contains 13 residues. V lost 7 bases to trimming and J lost 5 bases, with 12 bases between them. Germline loops: CDR1 LNHDA, CDR2 SQIVND (reference sequence). The CDR3 sequence is CASKQTEDQPQHF. Here the CDR3 DNA reads TGTGCCAGTAAACAAACAGAAGATCAGCCCCAGCATTTT.

The chain couples TRBV5-5 to TRBJ2-6, with 7 bases that match TRBD2. CDR3 length equals 16 residues. CDR1 and CDR2 (germline): SGHKS, YYEKEE (reference sequence). V trimming: 0 bases; J trimming: 4 bases; junction bases outside the gene matches: 4. The CDR3 DNA reads as TGTGCCAGCAGCTTGGACGGGGGGACCGGGGCCAACGTCCTGACTTTC. Its translation is CASSLDGGTGANVLTF. Looking up the rest from reference TRBV5-5 and TRBJ2-6 gives the full variable domain: DAGVTQSPTHLIKTRGQQVTLRCSPISGHKSVSWYQQVLGQGPQFIFQYYEKEERGRGNFPDRFSARQFPNYSSELNVNALLLGDSALYLCASSLDGGTGANVLTFGAGSRLTVL.

The chain couples TRBV5-8 to TRBJ1-3, with D unclear. The length of the CDR3 is 17 residues. The V end lost 2 bases, the J end lost 1 base, and 16 bases lay between the germline ends. Germline V gives CDR1 SGHTS, CDR2 YDEGEE. For the CDR3, the DNA is TGTGCCAGCAGCTTAAAGACAAGCATAACATCTGGAAACACCATATATTTT. As protein: CASSLKTSITSGNTIYF.

The V gene is TRBV3-1 (or the pseudogene TRBV3-2), the J gene TRBJ1-2; perhaps TRBD1 as D (6 bases). The CDR3 spans 14 residues. Trimming took 1 base from V and 5 from J, leaving 11 bases between them. CDR1 and CDR2 from the germline V gene are LGHDT and YNNKEL (reference sequence). The CDR3 reads CASSQGGQGYGYTF. CDR3 DNA sequence: TGTGCCAGCAGCCAAGGGGGGCAGGGATATGGCTACACCTTC.

This clone was detected once. This sequence joins TRBV2 and TRBJ1-5; a weak D match, TRBD1 (5 bases). Germline CDR1 SNHLY, CDR2 FYNNEI. The CDR3 runs 15 residues. Trimming took 4 bases from V and 0 from J, leaving 10 bases between them. The CDR3 nucleotides are TGTGCCAGCAGTGGGGGCGGAGATAGCAATCAGCCCCAGCATTTT. Encoded protein: CASSGGGDSNQPQHF.

The chain carries TRBV2 and TRBJ1-2; a possible D gene is TRBD1 (6 bases). The CDR3 extends over 17 amino acids. Germline V CDR1 and CDR2: SNHLY, FYNNEI. Trimming stripped 9 bases from V and 0 bases from J, with 23 bases between. CDR3 amino acids: CASVPPTGVVPNYGYTF. CDR3 in DNA: TGTGCCAGTGTGCCCCCGACAGGAGTAGTCCCTAACTATGGCTACACCTTC.

This rearrangement joins TRBV11-2 to TRBJ1-1; tentatively, D is TRBD1 (6 bases). Trimming took 1 base from V and 2 from J, leaving 14 bases between them. The CDR3 covers 16 residues. Germline CDR1 reads SGHAT; CDR2 reads FQNNGV. The CDR3: CASSLVGTGTNTEAFF. CDR3 nucleotide sequence: TGTGCCAGCAGCTTAGTGGGTACAGGGACAAACACTGAAGCTTTCTTT.

The table lists this clone with a count of one. The CDR3 coding sequence is TGTGCCAGCAGTGAAGCGCCACAATCTAACTATGGCTACACCTTC. It translates to CASSEAPQSNYGYTF. V gene TRBV6-1 combines with J gene TRBJ1-2; D is undetermined. V was shortened by 0 bases and J by 0 bases, with 8 bases between the two germline ends. The CDR3 consists of 15 residues. The germline CDR1 and CDR2 sequences are MNHNS and SASEGT.

This clone was picked up a small number of times. The DNA for the CDR3 is TGTGCCAGCATCAATAATTTGGGGCAAGGGGGCTACACCTTC. Its protein product is CASINNLGQGGYTF. This chain joins TRBV7-9 and TRBJ1-2; D is possibly TRBD1 (5 bases). Per the germline V gene, CDR1 is SEHNR and CDR2 is FQNEAQ (reference sequence). The germline V and J ends were trimmed by 7 bases and 8 bases, with 20 bases remaining between them. The CDR3 is 14 amino acids.

This rearrangement joins TRBV19 to TRBJ1-1; maybe TRBD1 (5 bases). CDR3 size: 13 residues. The germline V gene encodes CDR1 LNHDA and CDR2 SQIVND (reference sequence). V lost 9 bases and J lost 3, with 14 bases in between. CDR3 nucleotides: TGTGCCAGCGGGGGGAATACCTACACTGAAGCTTTCTTT. Protein: CASGGNTYTEAFF.

J is TRBJ1-6 and V is TRBV20-1; D is unclear. Trimming shortened V by 6 bases and J by 10 bases, and 4 bases separated the two germline ends. The CDR3 runs 9 residues. Germline loops: CDR1 DFQATT, CDR2 SNEGSKA (reference sequence). The CDR3 coding sequence is TGCAGTGCCGGGTCACCCCTCCACTTT. It encodes CSAGSPLHF.

The J gene is TRBJ2-7, the V gene TRBV6-5, with D possibly matching TRBD2 (6 bases). CDR3 length equals 13 residues. The germline V gene encodes CDR1 MNHEY and CDR2 SVGAGI. V lost 6 bases and J 6 bases, leaving 15 bases between the germline ends. The CDR3 nucleotides are TGTGCCAGCAGCCCAAACCAGGGAGGCGAGCAGTACGTC. It specifies CASSPNQGGEQYV.

This chain connects TRBV19 to TRBJ1-2; the D is unclear. The germline CDR1 and CDR2 sequences are LNHDA and SQIVND (reference sequence). With 0 bases removed from V and 4 bases from J, the gap between germline ends came to 15 bases. The CDR3 loop spans 16 amino acids. The CDR3 here is CASSIDLARELYGYTF. The CDR3 DNA follows: TGTGCCAGTAGTATAGATCTGGCACGGGAGCTCTATGGCTACACCTTC.

V gene TRBV5-6 combines with J gene TRBJ1-1, with D perhaps matching TRBD1 (5 bases). The germline CDR1 and CDR2 sequences are SGHDT and YYEEEE. The V gene lost 0 bases and the J gene lost 7 bases, with 10 bases spanning the gap. The CDR3 is 13 amino acids. The CDR3 nucleotides read TGTGCCAGCAGCTTGGGAGGGAGGGGTGAAGCTTTCTTT. Encoded protein: CASSLGGRGEAFF.

This chain joins TRBV2 and TRBJ2-3; 13 nucleotides line up with TRBD2. With V trimmed by 6 bases and J by 1 base, 19 bases remained unmatched. Germline V gives CDR1 SNHLY, CDR2 FYNNEI. The CDR3 runs to 21 residues. CDR3 in DNA: TGTGCCAGCAGGAACCTCGGGGTTACTAGCGGGGGGGCCCGCCGCACAGATACGCAGTATTTT. As protein: CASRNLGVTSGGARRTDTQYF.

The CDR3 region has the DNA TGTGCCAGTAGTGCGGTCTCAACTAATGAAAAACTGTTTTTT. Translating gives CASSAVSTNEKLFF. The chain carries TRBV19 and TRBJ1-4, with no clear D. CDR1 and CDR2 (germline): LNHDA, SQIVND (reference sequence). This CDR3 contains 14 residues. V was clipped by 5 bases and J by 0 bases, with 7 bases between them.

The rearrangement links TRBV7-9 to TRBJ2-2; 7 bases are shared with TRBD2. CDR3 length: 14 amino acids. Germline-derived CDR1 and CDR2 are SEHNR and FQNEAQ (reference sequence). Trimming took 2 bases from V and 4 from J; bases not matched to a gene: 1. CDR3 residues: CASSLTGGTGELFF. CDR3 DNA: TGTGCCAGCAGCTTAACGGGGGGCACCGGGGAGCTGTTTTTT.

The table lists this clone with a few counts. J is TRBJ2-7 and V is TRBV18; the match to TRBD2 covers 9 bases. This CDR3 comprises 19 residues. Germline V gene data show CDR1 as KGHSH and CDR2 as LQKENI. Losses at the gene ends were 2 bases for V and 3 bases for J; bases not matched to a gene: 17. The CDR3 sequence: CASSPKIPYGRGGIYEQYV. The CDR3 region has the DNA TGTGCCAGCTCACCAAAAATCCCCTATGGGCGGGGGGGAATCTACGAGCAGTACGTC.

The chain carries TRBV30 and TRBJ2-7; 8 nucleotides agree with TRBD2. V lost 7 bases to trimming and J lost 3 bases; unmatched junction nucleotides: 11. Germline loops: CDR1 GTSNPN, CDR2 SVGIG (reference sequence). The length of the CDR3 is 14 residues. The CDR3 coding sequence is TGTGCCTTAAGCGGGGGCCCCACTTACTACGAGCAGTACGTC. Translating it yields CALSGGPTYYEQYV.